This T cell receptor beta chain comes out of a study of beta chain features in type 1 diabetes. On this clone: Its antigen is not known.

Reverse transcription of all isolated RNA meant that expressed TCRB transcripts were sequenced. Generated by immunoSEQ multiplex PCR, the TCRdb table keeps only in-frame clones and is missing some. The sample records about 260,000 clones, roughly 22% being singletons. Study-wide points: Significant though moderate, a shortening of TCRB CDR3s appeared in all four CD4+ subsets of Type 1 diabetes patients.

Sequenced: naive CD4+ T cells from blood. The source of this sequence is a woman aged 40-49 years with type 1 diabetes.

The chain's CDR3 is CASAGGRGYTGELFF. CDR3 bases: TGTGCCAGCGCTGGAGGCAGAGGGTACACCGGGGAGCTGTTTTTT. The gene calls are TRBV6-6 and TRBJ2-2, with D possibly being TRBD2 (5 bases). The CDR3 runs to 15 residues. Looked up from germline, CDR1 is MNHNY and CDR2 is SVGAGI (reference sequence). V dropped 8 bases and J dropped 3 bases, with 16 bases sitting between them.